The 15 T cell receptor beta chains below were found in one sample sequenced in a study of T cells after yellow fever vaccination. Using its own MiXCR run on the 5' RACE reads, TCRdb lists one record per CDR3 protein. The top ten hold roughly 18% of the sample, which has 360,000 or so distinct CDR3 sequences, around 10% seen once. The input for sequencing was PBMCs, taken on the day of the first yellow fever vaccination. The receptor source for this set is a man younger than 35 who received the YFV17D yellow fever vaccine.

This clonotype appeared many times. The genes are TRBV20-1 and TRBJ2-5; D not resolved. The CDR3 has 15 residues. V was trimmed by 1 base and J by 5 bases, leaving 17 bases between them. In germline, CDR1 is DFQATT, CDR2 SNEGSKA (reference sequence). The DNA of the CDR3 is TGCAGTGCTAGAGCTGTGGTTGAACAGTTGGAGACCCAGTACTTC. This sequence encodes CSARAVVEQLETQYF.

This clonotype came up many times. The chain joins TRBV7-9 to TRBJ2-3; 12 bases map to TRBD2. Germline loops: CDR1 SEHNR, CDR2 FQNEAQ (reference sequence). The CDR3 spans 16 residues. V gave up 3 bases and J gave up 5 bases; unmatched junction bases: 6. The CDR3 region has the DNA TGTGCCAGCAGCTTGGCCCTAGCGGGGGGGCAAGATACGCAGTATTTT. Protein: CASSLALAGGQDTQYF.

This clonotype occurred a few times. CDR3 loop: CASAARVYSNQPQHF. The CDR3 DNA is TGTGCCAGCGCTGCCAGGGTCTATAGCAATCAGCCCCAGCATTTT. The chain couples TRBV27 to TRBJ1-5, with TRBD1 as a possible D gene (5 bases). V was clipped by 8 bases and J by 0 bases, with 14 bases between them. The CDR3 extends over 15 amino acids. CDR1 and CDR2 from the germline V gene are MNHEY and SMNVEV (reference sequence).

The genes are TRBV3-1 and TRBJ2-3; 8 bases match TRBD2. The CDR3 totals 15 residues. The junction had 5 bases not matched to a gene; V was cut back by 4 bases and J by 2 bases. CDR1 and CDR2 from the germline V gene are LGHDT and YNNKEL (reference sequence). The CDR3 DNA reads TGTGCCAGCAGCCCACTTAGCGGGGCCACAGATACGCAGTATTTT. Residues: CASSPLSGATDTQYF.

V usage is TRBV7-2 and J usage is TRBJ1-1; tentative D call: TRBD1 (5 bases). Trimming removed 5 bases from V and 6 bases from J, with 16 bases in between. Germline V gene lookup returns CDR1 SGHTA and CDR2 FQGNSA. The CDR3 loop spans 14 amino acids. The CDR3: CASSPSLRASEAFF. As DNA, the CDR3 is TGTGCCAGCAGCCCGTCACTCAGGGCGTCTGAAGCTTTCTTT.

The CDR3 sequence: CASSFLGGMNTEAFF. The DNA for the CDR3 is TGTGCCAGCAGTTTTTTAGGTGGGATGAACACTGAAGCTTTCTTT. The rearrangement links TRBV12-3 or TRBV12-4 to TRBJ1-1; D not resolved. Deletions cut 3 bases from V and 0 bases from J, with 11 bases between. The length of the CDR3 is 15 residues.

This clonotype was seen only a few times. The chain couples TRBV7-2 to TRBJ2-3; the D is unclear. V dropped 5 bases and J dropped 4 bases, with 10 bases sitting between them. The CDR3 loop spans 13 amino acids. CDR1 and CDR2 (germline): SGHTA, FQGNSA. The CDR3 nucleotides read TGTGCCAGCAGCGTAATAATCTCAGATACGCAGTATTTT. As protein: CASSVIISDTQYF.

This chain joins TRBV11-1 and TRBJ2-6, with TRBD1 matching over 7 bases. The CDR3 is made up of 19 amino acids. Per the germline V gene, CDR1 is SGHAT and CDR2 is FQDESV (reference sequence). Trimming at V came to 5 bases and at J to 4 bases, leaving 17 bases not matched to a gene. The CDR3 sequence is CASSRAPGQQLGGANVLTF. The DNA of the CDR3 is TGTGCCAGCAGCCGGGCCCCGGGACAGCAATTGGGGGGGGCCAACGTCCTGACTTTC.

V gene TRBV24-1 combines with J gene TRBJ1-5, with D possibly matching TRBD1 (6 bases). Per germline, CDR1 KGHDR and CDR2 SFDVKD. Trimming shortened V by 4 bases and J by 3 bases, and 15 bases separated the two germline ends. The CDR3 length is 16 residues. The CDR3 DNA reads TGTGCCACCAGTGACCGGAGGGGGGAGGCCAATCAGCCCCAGCATTTT. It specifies CATSDRRGEANQPQHF.

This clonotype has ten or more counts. The CDR3 protein is CASSGTGETQYF. The DNA of the CDR3 is TGTGCCAGCAGCGGGACAGGAGAGACCCAGTACTTC. The rearrangement uses TRBV6-2 or TRBV6-3 and TRBJ2-5; TRBD1 matches 8 bases. In germline, CDR1 is MNHEY, CDR2 SVGEGT. V shed 6 bases, J shed 4 bases, and the junction held 1 base outside the gene matches. The CDR3 spans 12 residues.

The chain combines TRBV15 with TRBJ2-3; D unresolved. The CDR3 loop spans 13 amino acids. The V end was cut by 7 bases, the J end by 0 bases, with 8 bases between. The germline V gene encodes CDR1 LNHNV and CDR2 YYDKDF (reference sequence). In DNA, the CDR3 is TGTGCCACCACGACTCTCAGCACAGATACGCAGTATTTT. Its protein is CATTTLSTDTQYF.

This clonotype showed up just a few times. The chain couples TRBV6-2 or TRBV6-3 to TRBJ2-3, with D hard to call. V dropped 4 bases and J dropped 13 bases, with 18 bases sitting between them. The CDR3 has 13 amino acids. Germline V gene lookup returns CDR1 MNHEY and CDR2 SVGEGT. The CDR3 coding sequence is TGTGCCAGCAGTTCCGTAAGGAGACCGGATAAGTATTTT. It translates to CASSSVRRPDKYF.

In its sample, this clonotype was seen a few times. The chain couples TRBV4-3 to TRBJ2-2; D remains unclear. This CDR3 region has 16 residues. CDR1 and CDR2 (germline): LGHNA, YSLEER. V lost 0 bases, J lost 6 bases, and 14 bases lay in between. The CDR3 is CASSQDWGMGSGELFF. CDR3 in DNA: TGCGCCAGCAGCCAAGATTGGGGAATGGGATCCGGGGAGCTGTTTTTT.

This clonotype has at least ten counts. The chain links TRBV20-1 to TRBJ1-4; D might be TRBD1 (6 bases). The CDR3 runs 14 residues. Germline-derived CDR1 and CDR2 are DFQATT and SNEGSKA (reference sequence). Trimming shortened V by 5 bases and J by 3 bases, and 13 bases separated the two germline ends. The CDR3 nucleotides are TGCAGTGCTCCCTCCACAGGGTCTAATGAAAAACTGTTTTTT. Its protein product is CSAPSTGSNEKLFF.

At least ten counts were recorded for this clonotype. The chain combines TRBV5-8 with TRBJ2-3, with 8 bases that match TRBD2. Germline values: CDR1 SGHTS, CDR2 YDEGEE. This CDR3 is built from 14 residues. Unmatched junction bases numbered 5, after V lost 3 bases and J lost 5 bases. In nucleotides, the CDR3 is TGTGCCAGCAGCTCGGGGGGGCTCATAGATACGCAGTATTTT. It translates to CASSSGGLIDTQYF.